This TCR beta chain was captured in a study of T cells after yellow fever vaccination. This clonotype was counted only a few times. One entry per CDR3 protein, called by TCRdb with MiXCR from the 5' RACE reads. Among 450,000 to 550,000 distinct CDR3 sequences listed, less than 25% were seen once. There are 14 residues in the CDR3. V was trimmed by 5 bases and J by 4 bases, leaving 12 bases between them. The chain joins TRBV12-3 or TRBV12-4 to TRBJ2-1; D may be TRBD1 (6 bases). This sample comprised PBMCs, obtained less than 25 days after the first yellow fever vaccination. The sequence derives from a man between 18 and 35 years old who received the YFV17D yellow fever vaccine. This chain's CDR3 is CASSIPGAYNEQFF. CDR3 bases: TGTGCCAGCAGTATTCCAGGGGCGTACAATGAGCAGTTCTTC.